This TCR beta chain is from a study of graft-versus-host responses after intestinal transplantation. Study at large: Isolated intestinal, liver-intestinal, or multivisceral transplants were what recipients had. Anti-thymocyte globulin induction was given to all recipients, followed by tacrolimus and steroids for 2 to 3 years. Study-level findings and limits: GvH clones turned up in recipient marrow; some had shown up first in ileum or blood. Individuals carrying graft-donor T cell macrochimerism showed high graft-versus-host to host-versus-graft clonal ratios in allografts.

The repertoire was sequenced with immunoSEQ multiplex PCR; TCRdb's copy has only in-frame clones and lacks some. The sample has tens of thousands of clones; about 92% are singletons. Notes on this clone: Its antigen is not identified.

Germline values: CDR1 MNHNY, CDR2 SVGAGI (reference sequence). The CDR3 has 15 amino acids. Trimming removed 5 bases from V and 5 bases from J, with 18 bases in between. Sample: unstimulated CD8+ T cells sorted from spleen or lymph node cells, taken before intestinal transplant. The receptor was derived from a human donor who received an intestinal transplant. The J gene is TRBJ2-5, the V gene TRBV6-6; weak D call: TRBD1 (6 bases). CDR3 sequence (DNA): TGTGCCAGCAGTACGGGCGTGACAGGATCCGAGACCCAGTACTTC. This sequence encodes CASSTGVTGSETQYF.